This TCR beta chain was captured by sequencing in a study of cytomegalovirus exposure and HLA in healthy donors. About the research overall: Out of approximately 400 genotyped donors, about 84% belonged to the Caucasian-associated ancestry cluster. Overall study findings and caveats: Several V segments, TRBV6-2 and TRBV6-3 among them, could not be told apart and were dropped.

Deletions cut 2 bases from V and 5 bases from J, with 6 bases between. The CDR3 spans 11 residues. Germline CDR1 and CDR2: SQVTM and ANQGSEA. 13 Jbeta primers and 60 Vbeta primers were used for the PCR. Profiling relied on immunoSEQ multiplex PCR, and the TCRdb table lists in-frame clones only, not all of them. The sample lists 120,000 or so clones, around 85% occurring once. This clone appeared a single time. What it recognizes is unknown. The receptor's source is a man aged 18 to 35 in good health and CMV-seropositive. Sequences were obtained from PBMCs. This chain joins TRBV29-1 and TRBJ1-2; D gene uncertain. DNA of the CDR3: TGCAGCGTTGAACAGAATTATGGCTACACCTTC. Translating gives CSVEQNYGYTF.